This TCR beta chain was captured in a study of blood T cell repertoires in COVID-19. Profiled with immunoSEQ multiplex PCR; TCRdb holds only in-frame clones, not every one. The sample includes almost 400,000 clones, over 85% of them seen just once. The CDR3 sequence is 15 residues long. The germline CDR1 and CDR2 sequences are LGHDT and YNNKEL (reference sequence). V lost 2 bases to trimming and J lost 6 bases, with 16 bases between them. The chain combines TRBV3-1 (or the pseudogene TRBV3-2) with TRBJ1-2; D may be TRBD1 (5 bases). Sample: PBMCs or T cells enriched from blood (not recorded which). This TCR derives from a woman in her twenties or thirties who had recovered from COVID-19. CDR3 sequence (DNA): TGTGCCAGCAGCCAACCCCCGGGGGGGATTGATGGCTACACCTTC. Translating it yields CASSQPPGGIDGYTF.